This passage covers 26 T cell receptor beta chains from one sample sequenced in a study of response to subunit inactivated influenza vaccine. A single record per CDR3 protein comes from TCRdb applying MiXCR to the RT-PCR reads. The sample consists of 170,000 or so distinct CDR3 sequences, 9.5% to 12% of them appearing once. The material was CD8+ T cells sorted from PBMCs, obtained less than 25 months after vaccination. The origin of the receptors is a man aged 45 to 75 who received an inactivated influenza vaccine.

The rearrangement joins TRBV12-3 or TRBV12-4 to TRBJ2-1; D is unclear. This CDR3 contains 13 residues. V lost 7 bases and J 6 bases, leaving 13 bases between the germline ends. The CDR3 reads CASTETPVNEQFF. The CDR3 DNA reads as TGTGCCAGCACGGAGACCCCGGTCAATGAGCAGTTCTTC.

V usage is TRBV5-6 and J usage is TRBJ2-2, with D perhaps TRBD2 (6 bases). The CDR3 is 14 residues long. CDR1 SGHDT and CDR2 YYEEEE come from the germline V gene. Between the trimmed V and J ends, which lost 3 bases and 6 bases, there was a span of 12 bases. The CDR3 DNA reads TGTGCCAGCAGCTCGCGACTAGGTCCCGGGGAGCTGTTTTTT. Its protein product is CASSSRLGPGELFF.

The genes are TRBV7-9 and TRBJ2-1; TRBD2 aligns across 8 bases. Germline CDR1 reads SEHNR; CDR2 reads FQNEAQ (reference sequence). The V segment lost 5 bases and the J segment 2 bases; nucleotides outside the gene matches: 5. There are 15 residues in the CDR3. As DNA, the CDR3 is TGTGCCAGCAGCGGGATAGCGGGGACCTACAATGAGCAGTTCTTC. Translating gives CASSGIAGTYNEQFF.

This clonotype was picked up many times. The V gene is TRBV7-8, the J gene TRBJ2-7; D is perhaps TRBD2 (5 bases). Germline V gene lookup returns CDR1 SGHVS and CDR2 FQNEAQ. CDR3 length equals 12 residues. Deletions cut 4 bases from V and 3 bases from J, with 7 bases between. The CDR3 is CASSYRDYEQYF. CDR3 in DNA: TGTGCCAGCAGCTACCGGGACTACGAGCAGTACTTC.

A few counts support this clonotype. This chain joins TRBV12-3 or TRBV12-4 and TRBJ1-4; 9 bases match TRBD1. The CDR3 totals 15 residues. Losses at the gene ends were 4 bases for V and 0 bases for J; bases not matched to a gene: 0. The CDR3: CASSWTGATNEKLFF. The CDR3 DNA reads TGTGCCAGCAGTTGGACAGGGGCAACTAATGAAAAACTGTTTTTT.

This clonotype was detected only a few times. V gene TRBV4-1 combines with J gene TRBJ2-1; no reliable D call. Trimming shortened V by 4 bases and J by 5 bases, and 12 bases separated the two germline ends. CDR1 and CDR2 from the germline V gene are MGHRA and YSYEKL. This CDR3 is built from 14 residues. CDR3 DNA: TGCGCCAGCAGCCCGGACGTACTTAACAATGAGCAGTTCTTC. Protein sequence: CASSPDVLNNEQFF.

This clonotype was seen ten or more times. This rearrangement joins TRBV20-1 to TRBJ2-7; the match to TRBD1 covers 9 bases. The CDR3 is 13 amino acids. Unmatched junction bases numbered 8, after V lost 5 bases and J lost 6 bases. Germline V gene data show CDR1 as DFQATT and CDR2 as SNEGSKA (reference sequence). The CDR3 coding sequence is TGCAGTGCTCGCACCGGGACAGGGCCCGAGCAGTACTTC. This encodes CSARTGTGPEQYF.

On this clonotype: One end of the junction fails to match germline, which may point to a read error. V and J are TRBV12-3 or TRBV12-4 and TRBJ2-1; D gene unclear. This CDR3 comprises 15 residues. The CDR3 sequence is CARSLADIYYNEQFF. DNA for the CDR3: TGTGCCAGAAGTTTAGCCGACATTTACTACAATGAGCAGTTCTTC.

A few counts support this clonotype. The rearrangement links TRBV27 to TRBJ2-7; D is ambiguous. The V gene's germline CDR1 is MNHEY and CDR2 SMNVEV (reference sequence). V was trimmed by 2 bases and J by 6 bases, leaving 14 bases between them. The CDR3 contains 14 residues. The CDR3 DNA follows: TGTGCCAGCAGTTTAGAGCGTTGGGCCGGCGAGCAGTACTTC. Its translation: CASSLERWAGEQYF.

This clonotype was observed a few times. The chain couples TRBV27 to TRBJ2-1; 8 nucleotides line up with TRBD1. This CDR3 comprises 15 residues. CDR1 and CDR2 (germline): MNHEY, SMNVEV (reference sequence). The junction had 7 bases not matched to a gene; V was cut back by 5 bases and J by 4 bases. CDR3 DNA: TGTGCCAGCAGTGCCTCAGGGGGCTATTACAATGAGCAGTTCTTC. Encoded protein: CASSASGGYYNEQFF.

This clonotype was picked up a small number of times. The CDR3 DNA follows: TGTGCCAGCAGCTTAGCTGTAGCGGGGGGTTACAATGAGCAGTTCTTC. Translation gives CASSLAVAGGYNEQFF. The V and J genes are TRBV7-9 and TRBJ2-1; TRBD2 aligns across 10 bases. V dropped 0 bases and J dropped 4; count of bases not matched to a gene: 3. Germline values: CDR1 SEHNR, CDR2 FQNEAQ (reference sequence). The CDR3 runs to 16 residues.

This clonotype occurred a few times. The chain has TRBV11-2 and TRBJ2-7; the D is unclear. Germline V gene lookup returns CDR1 SGHAT and CDR2 FQNNGV. CDR3 length equals 13 residues. The V end was cut by 3 bases, the J end by 6 bases, with 12 bases between. The CDR3 protein is CASSFSESGEQYF. The CDR3 DNA sequence: TGTGCCAGCAGCTTTTCTGAGTCAGGCGAGCAGTACTTC.

This clonotype has more than one count but fewer than ten. This chain connects TRBV6-2 or TRBV6-3 to TRBJ2-5, with 7 bases identical to TRBD2. J gave up 1 base and V 2 bases, and 1 base lay outside the gene matches. CDR1 and CDR2 from the germline V gene are MNHEY and SVGEGT. The CDR3 contains 14 residues. CDR3 region: CASSYSGAQETQYF. CDR3 DNA: TGTGCCAGCAGTTACAGCGGGGCCCAAGAGACCCAGTACTTC.

V and J are TRBV7-2 and TRBJ2-7; D may be TRBD1 (6 bases). CDR1 and CDR2 (germline): SGHTA, FQGNSA. The CDR3 sequence is 14 residues long. V shed 1 base and J shed 5 bases, with 12 bases lying between them. CDR3 coding DNA: TGTGCCAGCAGCTTAGATAGACAGGCGGACGAGCAGTACTTC. Protein: CASSLDRQADEQYF.

This clonotype was seen a handful of times. CDR3 sequence (DNA): TGTGCCAGCAGCCGGACTAGCGGGACGTCTAGCACAGATACGCAGTATTTT. Residues: CASSRTSGTSSTDTQYF. This rearrangement joins TRBV7-2 to TRBJ2-3; 12 positions agree with TRBD2. There are 17 residues in the CDR3. Unmatched junction bases numbered 6, after V lost 5 bases and J lost 0 bases. Germline loops: CDR1 SGHTA, CDR2 FQGNSA.

This clonotype occurred a few times. DNA of the CDR3: TGTGCCAGCAGTTACGCCACTGGCGGCTACACCTTC. Its translation is CASSYATGGYTF. The rearrangement uses TRBV6-6 and TRBJ1-2; D gene ambiguous. V was shortened by 2 bases and J by 8 bases, with 9 bases between the two germline ends. Germline V CDR1 and CDR2: MNHNY, SVGAGI (reference sequence). This CDR3 is built from 12 residues.

Many counts were recorded for this clonotype. This sequence joins TRBV9 and TRBJ1-5, with D possibly being TRBD1 (5 bases). The V end was cut by 2 bases, the J end by 0 bases, with 9 bases between. From germline, CDR1 is SGDLS and CDR2 YYNGEE. The CDR3 is made up of 15 amino acids. The CDR3 coding sequence is TGTGCCAGCAGCGTCGACAGCAATAGCAATCAGCCCCAGCATTTT. Amino acids: CASSVDSNSNQPQHF.

This clonotype has only a few counts. The J gene is TRBJ2-7, the V gene TRBV9; tentative D call: TRBD2 (7 bases). The CDR3 is 16 residues long. Germline lookup yields CDR1 SGDLS and CDR2 YYNGEE. V was pared by 4 bases and J by 3 bases, with 20 bases between. The CDR3 DNA follows: TGTGCCAGCAGCCCCGCTATTAGGGGGGAGGGCTACGAGCAGTACTTC. Protein sequence: CASSPAIRGEGYEQYF.

This clonotype was observed a few times. The chain uses TRBV3-1 and TRBJ2-1; 11 bases line up with TRBD1. Trimming at V came to 1 base and at J to 7 bases, leaving 6 bases not matched to a gene. Germline assignment: CDR1 LGHDT and CDR2 YNNKEL (reference sequence). CDR3 length: 16 amino acids. The CDR3 DNA follows: TGTGCCAGCAGCCAAGGAGGGACAGGGGGTTGGAATGAGCAGTTCTTC. This encodes CASSQGGTGGWNEQFF.

This sequence joins TRBV28 and TRBJ2-5; maybe TRBD2 (5 bases). Germline loops: CDR1 MDHEN, CDR2 SYDVKM. Trimming removed 8 bases at V and 4 bases at J, with 8 bases between. The CDR3 has 11 amino acids. DNA of the CDR3: TGTGCCAGCGTCGAGGGAGAGACCCAGTACTTC. Translated: CASVEGETQYF.

This clonotype showed up just a few times. J is TRBJ1-1 and V is TRBV7-9; D not certain. V lost 2 bases and J 6 bases, leaving 13 bases between the germline ends. The CDR3 covers 14 residues. Germline lookup yields CDR1 SEHNR and CDR2 FQNEAQ (reference sequence). CDR3 coding DNA: TGTGCCAGCAGCTTAACGGCAGGAATTGCTGAAGCTTTCTTT. Its translation: CASSLTAGIAEAFF. Complete variable domain (other parts from reference TRBV7-9 and TRBJ1-1): DTGVSQNPRHKITKRGQNVTFRCDPISEHNRLYWYRQTLGQGPEFLTYFQNEAQLEKSRLLSDRFSAERPKGSFSTLEIQRTEQGDSAMYLCASSLTAGIAEAFFGQGTRLTVV.

This clonotype was seen more than once but under ten times. V is TRBV12-3 or TRBV12-4 and J is TRBJ2-2, with D tentatively TRBD2 (6 bases). This CDR3 is 15 amino acids long. V dropped 1 base and J dropped 5 bases, with 11 bases sitting between them. CDR3 region: CASSLVGTPTGELFF. As DNA, the CDR3 is TGTGCCAGCAGTTTAGTTGGGACTCCTACCGGGGAGCTGTTTTTT.

The V gene is TRBV4-2, the J gene TRBJ2-1; tentative D call: TRBD1 (6 bases). The V end was cut by 2 bases, the J end by 3 bases, with 14 bases between. CDR3 length equals 16 residues. Germline V gives CDR1 LGHNA, CDR2 YNFKEQ. CDR3: CASSQSAGTLYNEQFF. CDR3 nucleotides: TGTGCCAGCAGCCAAAGCGCCGGGACACTCTACAATGAGCAGTTCTTC.

This clonotype came up a few times. The V gene is TRBV9, the J gene TRBJ2-1; 11 bases are a match to TRBD2. Germline CDR1 and CDR2: SGDLS and YYNGEE. The CDR3 has 13 amino acids. V was clipped by 3 bases and J by 10 bases; unmatched bases: 3. CDR3 in amino acids: CASSATSGVEQFF. The CDR3 DNA sequence: TGTGCCAGCAGCGCGACTAGCGGGGTAGAGCAGTTCTTC.

For the CDR3, the DNA is TGTGCCAGCAGTCCCATAGCGGGTCACTCCTACAATGAGCAGTTCTTC. This codes for CASSPIAGHSYNEQFF. The chain links TRBV27 to TRBJ2-1; 7 bases align to TRBD2. Germline CDR1 MNHEY, CDR2 SMNVEV (reference sequence). CDR3 length: 16 residues. V was clipped by 5 bases and J by 0 bases; unmatched bases: 7.

V usage is TRBV3-1 and J usage is TRBJ2-7; D is uncertain. Trimming took off 4 bases at V and 3 bases at J, with 13 bases between the two ends. The CDR3 has 14 amino acids. Per germline, CDR1 LGHDT and CDR2 YNNKEL (reference sequence). The CDR3: CASSPGWGFYEQYF. Written as DNA, the CDR3 is TGTGCCAGCAGCCCCGGTTGGGGTTTCTACGAGCAGTACTTC.